The sequence of this T cell receptor beta chain was determined in a study of T cell changes during pregnancy in multiple sclerosis. Only in-frame clones appear in the TCRdb table, and some are missing; sequencing was by immunoSEQ multiplex PCR. This table has under 55,000 clones, over 80% appearing once. Germline-derived CDR1 and CDR2 are PRHDT and FYEKMQ (reference sequence). Germline trimming cut 5 bases from V and 7 bases from J; bases unmatched to any gene: 6. The length of the CDR3 is 13 residues. The chain joins TRBV13 to TRBJ1-2; TRBD1 matches at 8 bases. This sequence was found in a female donor with multiple sclerosis, enrolled in a pregnancy study. Sequencing used CD8+ T cells from peripheral blood mononuclear cells, obtained after pregnancy. CDR3: CASSADRGGGYTF. In DNA form, the CDR3 reads TGTGCCAGCAGCGCAGACAGGGGAGGTGGCTACACCTTC. Combining the CDR3 with reference TRBV13 and TRBJ1-2 gives the whole variable domain AAGVIQSPRHLIKEKRETATLKCYPIPRHDTVYWYQQGPGQDPQFLISFYEKMQSDKGSIPDRFSAQQFSDYHSELNMSSLELGDSALYFCASSADRGGGYTFGSGTRLTVV.